Shown below are 13 T cell receptor beta chains from a single sample sequenced in a study of OX40 agonist ivuxolimab in advanced cancers. The assay was immunoSEQ multiplex PCR, and TCRdb's table has in-frame clones only and misses some. The sample yields around 40,000 clones, more than 75% seen once. The input for sequencing was CD4+ or CD8+ T cells sorted from blood, taken in a trial of the OX40 agonist ivuxolimab. These TCRs come from an adult with an advanced solid tumor such as melanoma, head and neck, liver or kidney cancer.

The V gene is TRBV27, the J gene TRBJ2-1; the match to TRBD2 covers 7 bases. Looked up from germline, CDR1 is MNHEY and CDR2 is SMNVEV (reference sequence). This CDR3 has 16 amino acids. V dropped 4 bases and J dropped 1; count of bases not matched to a gene: 7. The CDR3 sequence: CASSSPGGSSYNEQFF. Here the CDR3 DNA reads TGTGCCAGCAGTTCCCCAGGCGGGAGTTCCTACAATGAGCAGTTCTTC.

This chain joins TRBV7-2 and TRBJ2-7; no firm D call. The germline V gene encodes CDR1 SGHTA and CDR2 FQGNSA. The V and J ends lost 6 bases and 5 bases respectively, with 14 bases between them. The CDR3 has 13 amino acids. The CDR3 loop reads CASRVEGFNEQYF. CDR3 coding DNA: TGTGCCAGCAGAGTAGAAGGGTTCAACGAGCAGTACTTC.

The chain recombines TRBV27 with TRBJ2-1; D possibly corresponds to TRBD2 (7 bases). The CDR3 covers 12 residues. The V gene lost 3 bases and the J gene lost 15 bases, with 15 bases spanning the gap. Germline V gene lookup returns CDR1 MNHEY and CDR2 SMNVEV (reference sequence). Here the CDR3 reads CASSFGKGGRFF. CDR3 in DNA: TGTGCCAGCAGTTTTGGGAAGGGGGGGCGGTTCTTC.

The chain recombines TRBV28 with TRBJ2-2; either TRBD1 or TRBD2 may fit D (5 bases each). Trimming removed 3 bases at V and 6 bases at J, with 8 bases between. This CDR3 region has 13 residues. Germline assignment: CDR1 MDHEN and CDR2 SYDVKM. The CDR3 DNA reads as TGTGCCAGCAGTTTTCAGGGAGCCGGGGAGCTGTTTTTT. Translating it yields CASSFQGAGELFF.

The J gene is TRBJ1-5, the V gene TRBV7-9; 7 bases align to TRBD1. The CDR3 loop spans 15 amino acids. After removal of 5 bases from V and 1 base from J, the junction contained 5 bases not matched to a gene. Germline V gives CDR1 SEHNR, CDR2 FQNEAQ (reference sequence). The CDR3 reads CASSPGTVSNQPQHF. The CDR3 DNA sequence: TGTGCCAGCAGCCCAGGGACAGTAAGCAATCAGCCCCAGCATTTT.

The CDR3 DNA follows: TGTGCCACCAGCAGAGAACGGGGGGTAGCGGCGGAGGGTGAGCAGTTCTTC. Its translation: CATSRERGVAAEGEQFF. The rearrangement joins TRBV15 to TRBJ2-1; 7 positions match TRBD2. The ends lost 0 bases at V and 9 bases at J; junction bases unmatched: 14. Per the germline V gene, CDR1 is LNHNV and CDR2 is YYDKDF (reference sequence). CDR3 length: 17 amino acids.

V usage is TRBV5-5 and J usage is TRBJ1-1; D is uncertain. There are 15 residues in the CDR3. Germline V CDR1 and CDR2: SGHKS, YYEKEE (reference sequence). Between the trimmed V and J ends, which lost 0 bases and 1 base, there was a span of 10 bases. This CDR3 is CASSLEMGWNTEAFF. Written as DNA, the CDR3 is TGTGCCAGCAGCTTGGAAATGGGATGGAACACTGAAGCTTTCTTT. The variable domain in full, with the rest retrieved from reference TRBV5-5 and TRBJ1-1, is DAGVTQSPTHLIKTRGQQVTLRCSPISGHKSVSWYQQVLGQGPQFIFQYYEKEERGRGNFPDRFSARQFPNYSSELNVNALLLGDSALYLCASSLEMGWNTEAFFGQGTRLTVV.

The V call is TRBV7-9, the J call TRBJ2-4; TRBD2 matches 8 bases. With V trimmed by 5 bases and J by 1 base, 16 bases remained unmatched. The CDR3 contains 19 residues. CDR1 and CDR2 from the germline V gene are SEHNR and FQNEAQ (reference sequence). This CDR3 reads CASSPPRGGTLEAKNIQYF. CDR3 nucleotides: TGTGCCAGCAGCCCACCCCGGGGGGGGACCCTGGAGGCCAAAAACATTCAGTACTTC.

The chain uses TRBV4-1 and TRBJ1-5; no firm D call. This CDR3 has 16 residues. Deletions cut 1 base from V and 11 bases from J, with 21 bases between. Germline lookup yields CDR1 MGHRA and CDR2 YSYEKL. The CDR3 loop reads CASSQVYGAPSQTQHF. The CDR3 DNA reads TGCGCCAGCAGCCAAGTATATGGCGCTCCCTCTCAAACCCAGCATTTT.

The chain links TRBV5-1 to TRBJ2-1; TRBD2 agrees at 12 bases. V trimming: 4 bases; J trimming: 9 bases; junction bases outside the gene matches: 11. The CDR3 contains 16 residues. Germline values: CDR1 SGHRS, CDR2 YFSETQ. The CDR3 DNA follows: TGCGCCAGCAGCACGGTGACTAGCGGGAGACTCTCTGAGCAGTTCTTC. It is translated as CASSTVTSGRLSEQFF.

The chain couples TRBV6-5 to TRBJ1-2; no clear D. Germline V gives CDR1 MNHEY, CDR2 SVGAGI. Trimming stripped 6 bases from V and 6 bases from J, with 14 bases between. The CDR3 consists of 13 residues. Here the CDR3 DNA reads TGTGCCAGCAGCCATGGCAGCTTGGATGGCTACACCTTC. Protein sequence: CASSHGSLDGYTF.

This chain joins TRBV2 and TRBJ2-6; 7 bases fit TRBD1. The CDR3 has 20 amino acids. The V gene's germline CDR1 is SNHLY and CDR2 FYNNEI. Trimming cost V 0 bases and J 1 base; bases outside gene matches: 12. The CDR3 reads CASSEALPGDSASGANVLTF. DNA of the CDR3: TGTGCCAGCAGTGAAGCGCTTCCCGGGGACAGTGCTTCTGGGGCCAACGTCCTGACTTTC.

This chain joins TRBV9 and TRBJ1-2; perhaps TRBD1 as D (6 bases). The V and J ends lost 0 bases and 3 bases respectively, with 15 bases between them. Germline V gene sequence: CDR1 SGDLS, CDR2 YYNGEE. This CDR3 is built from 16 residues. The CDR3 nucleotides read TGTGCCAGCAGCGTAGTAAAATCAGGGGAAGACTATGGCTACACCTTC. Protein product: CASSVVKSGEDYGYTF.